Listed below are T cell receptor beta chains from one sample, sequenced in a study of response to subunit inactivated influenza vaccine. Each CDR3 protein gets one entry after TCRdb re-called the RT-PCR reads with MiXCR. This sample has about 570,000 distinct CDR3 sequences, with roughly 10% found just once. The same specimen was also included in a second study, on T cells expressing NK-cell markers.

This specimen consisted of PBMCs from blood, obtained on the day of vaccination. The receptors were sampled from a man aged 45-65 years who received an inactivated influenza vaccine. The CDR3 runs from the conserved cysteine through the conserved F or W. D genes are given only for firm matches. Not every row has a clone size; where given, it reads once, few, many or a size class.

J	size	D	V	CDR3	DNA
TRBJ1-1	few	-	TRBV20-1	CSASLYRDTEAFF	TGCAGTGCTTCTTTATACAGGGACACTGAAGCTTTCTTT
TRBJ1-1	-	TRBD1	TRBV4-2	CASSLRQGADTEAFF	TGTGCCAGCAGCCTTAGACAGGGGGCGGACACTGAAGCTTTCTTT
TRBJ1-2	few	-	TRBV12-3/TRBV12-4	CASSLWRVGYTF	TGTGCCAGCAGTTTATGGAGGGTTGGCTACACCTTC
TRBJ2-1	few	TRBD2	TRBV5-1	CASSLRETSRGHEQFF	TGCGCCAGCAGCTTAAGGGAGACTAGCCGGGGACATGAGCAGTTCTTC
TRBJ2-7	few	-	TRBV6-2/TRBV6-3	CASSMTLAGSYEQYF	TGTGCCAGCAGTATGACTTTGGCGGGCTCCTACGAGCAGTACTTC
TRBJ2-5	few	-	TRBV7-9	CASSSGRVQETQYF	TGTGCCAGCAGCTCGGGACGCGTCCAAGAGACCCAGTACTTC
TRBJ2-4	-	-	TRBV29-1	CSVGFAGLEAKNIQYF	TGCAGCGTTGGTTTCGCGGGCCTGGAGGCCAAAAACATTCAGTACTTC
TRBJ2-7	few	-	TRBV28	CASSRGGSISYEQYF	TGTGCCAGCAGTCGTGGGGGTTCGATCTCCTACGAGCAGTACTTC
TRBJ2-5	few	TRBD1	TRBV11-2	CASSTRTGIETQYF	TGTGCCAGCAGCACCCGGACAGGGATTGAGACCCAGTACTTC
TRBJ2-7	few	TRBD2	TRBV10-2	CASSESSGGAKEQYF	TGCGCCAGCAGTGAGTCAAGCGGGGGGGCCAAAGAGCAGTACTTC
TRBJ2-3	few	-	TRBV2	CASPGPQKNTDTQYF	TGTGCCAGCCCAGGACCGCAGAAAAACACAGATACGCAGTATTTT
TRBJ1-4	few	-	TRBV4-2	CASSQDWPGEKLFF	TGTGCCAGCAGCCAAGATTGGCCAGGGGAGAAACTGTTTTTT
TRBJ2-7	many	-	TRBV10-2	CASSDPPGSSGEQYF	TGCGCCAGCAGTGATCCGCCAGGGTCTTCGGGGGAGCAGTACTTC
TRBJ2-6	many	-	TRBV9	CASSVGGYSGANVLTF	TGTGCCAGCAGCGTAGGGGGGTACTCTGGGGCCAACGTCCTGACTTTC
TRBJ2-1	few	-	TRBV28	CASSFVSGSYNEQFF	TGTGCCAGCAGTTTTGTTAGCGGCTCCTACAATGAGCAGTTCTTC
TRBJ2-1	-	TRBD2	TRBV7-8	CASSFGGGLDEQFF	TGTGCCAGCAGCTTCGGGGGGGGCTTAGATGAGCAGTTCTTC
TRBJ2-1	-	TRBD2	TRBV20-1	CSARDSRASGGDEQFF	TGCAGTGCTAGAGATTCAAGGGCTAGCGGGGGGGATGAGCAGTTCTTC
TRBJ2-5	few	TRBD2	TRBV7-2	CASSGTSGSRQTQYF	TGTGCCAGCAGCGGGACTAGCGGGAGTCGGCAGACCCAGTACTTC
TRBJ2-2	-	-	TRBV5-1	CASSTQGSDTGELFF	TGCGCCAGCAGCACACAGGGTTCGGACACCGGGGAGCTGTTTTTT
TRBJ2-3	-	TRBD1	TRBV20-1	CSARESRGLGTDTQYF	TGCAGTGCTAGAGAGTCCAGGGGGCTCGGCACAGATACGCAGTATTTT
TRBJ2-4	many	-	TRBV24-1	CATSEPDVWDIQYF	TGTGCCACCAGTGAACCGGACGTATGGGACATTCAGTACTTC
TRBJ1-2	many	TRBD1	TRBV12-3/TRBV12-4	CASSPSGQGFYGYTF	TGTGCCAGCAGTCCGTCCGGACAGGGCTTCTATGGCTACACCTTC
TRBJ2-7	few	TRBD2	TRBV20-1	CSARVTGLAGGYEQYF	TGCAGTGCTAGAGTCACCGGACTAGCGGGAGGCTACGAGCAGTACTTC
TRBJ1-3	many	-	TRBV9	CASSIQWGVSGNTIYF	TGTGCCAGCAGCATCCAGTGGGGGGTCTCTGGAAACACCATATATTTT
TRBJ1-1	-	TRBD1	TRBV6-6	CASSYHQGEEAFF	TGTGCCAGCAGTTATCATCAGGGGGAAGAAGCTTTCTTT
TRBJ2-7	few	-	TRBV5-1	CASSETGEVWYEQYF	TGCGCCAGCAGCGAAACAGGGGAGGTATGGTACGAGCAGTACTTC
TRBJ2-3	once	TRBD2	TRBV7-2	CASSLAGTSGTDTQYF	TGTGCCAGCAGCTTAGCCGGGACTAGCGGCACAGATACGCAGTATTTT
TRBJ2-3	many	-	TRBV12-3/TRBV12-4	CASSLNGDTQYF	TGTGCCAGCAGTTTAAACGGAGATACGCAGTATTTT
TRBJ2-1	-	-	TRBV18	CASSPQGSNEQFF	TGTGCCAGCTCTCCACAGGGCTCCAATGAGCAGTTCTTC
TRBJ2-7	few	-	TRBV7-8	CASSLAQSSYEQYF	TGTGCCAGCAGCTTAGCGCAGTCCTCCTACGAGCAGTACTTC
TRBJ2-7	once	-	TRBV28	CASSSLRFRGDYEQYF	TGTGCCAGCAGTTCCTTACGTTTCAGGGGGGACTACGAGCAGTACTTC
TRBJ2-1	-	-	TRBV7-8	CASSFGSSWFINEQFF	TGTGCCAGCAGCTTTGGGTCCAGTTGGTTTATTAATGAGCAGTTCTTC
TRBJ2-4	few	-	TRBV3-1	CASSQRYIQYF	TGTGCCAGCAGCCAACGATACATTCAGTACTTC
TRBJ2-3	-	TRBD2	TRBV11-2	CASSLYQAGDTDTQYF	TGTGCCAGCAGCTTGTATCAAGCGGGAGACACAGATACGCAGTATTTT
TRBJ1-2	few	TRBD1	TRBV29-1	CSVETGQGRYGYTF	TGCAGCGTTGAAACGGGACAGGGGAGGTATGGCTACACCTTC
TRBJ2-4	-	TRBD2	TRBV4-1	CASSQDFRRGGTKNIQYF	TGCGCCAGCAGCCAAGATTTTAGGCGGGGGGGCACCAAAAACATTCAGTACTTC
TRBJ2-1	many	TRBD1	TRBV28	CASSSGQGIMSSYNEQFF	TGTGCCAGCAGCTCCGGACAGGGGATCATGAGCTCCTACAATGAGCAGTTCTTC
TRBJ2-7	-	-	TRBV4-1	CASSPRQAPYEQYF	TGCGCCAGCAGCCCCCGACAGGCCCCCTACGAGCAGTACTTC
TRBJ1-2	few	TRBD1	TRBV6-5	CASSYSPRGQGGGYTF	TGTGCCAGCAGTTACTCGCCGCGAGGACAGGGTGGCGGCTACACCTTC
TRBJ2-2	many	-	TRBV4-3	CASSHVKQPGELFF	TGCGCCAGCAGCCATGTTAAGCAACCCGGGGAGCTGTTTTTT
TRBJ1-1	-	TRBD1	TRBV4-1	CASSPGGLGTGSRGTEAFF	TGCGCCAGCAGCCCGGGGGGGTTGGGGACAGGGTCAAGGGGAACTGAAGCTTTCTTT
TRBJ1-2	-	TRBD1	TRBV7-4	CASSPSRDRPFLHGYTF	TGTGCCAGCAGCCCGTCCCGGGACAGGCCCTTTTTACATGGCTACACCTTC
TRBJ2-7	-	TRBD2	TRBV9	CASSVEAGGTYEQYF	TGTGCCAGCAGCGTAGAGGCGGGGGGTACCTACGAGCAGTACTTC
TRBJ2-1	-	-	TRBV18	CASSPQPQGSGWFF	TGTGCCAGCTCACCCCAACCACAGGGTTCTGGTTGGTTCTTC
TRBJ2-1	few	TRBD2	TRBV5-1	CASNGGGREKNEQFF	TGCGCCAGCAATGGGGGCGGGAGGGAGAAGAATGAGCAGTTCTTC
TRBJ2-1	few	TRBD2	TRBV20-1	CSARRPSGGDEQFF	TGCAGTGCTAGAAGGCCTAGCGGCGGCGATGAGCAGTTCTTC
TRBJ2-6	many	-	TRBV5-1	CASSLVGSQSSGANVLTF	TGCGCCAGCAGCTTGGTAGGCAGCCAAAGCTCTGGGGCCAACGTCCTGACTTTC
TRBJ2-4	few	-	TRBV21-1	CASSDRTDSHKNIQYF	TGTGCCAGCAGCGACCGGACGGATTCTCACAAAAACATTCAGTACTTC
TRBJ1-4	many	-	TRBV12-3/TRBV12-4	CASSSGRATNEKLFF	TGTGCCAGCAGCAGTGGACGTGCAACTAATGAAAAACTGTTTTTT
TRBJ1-5	-	TRBD1	TRBV7-9	CASSLDGRGRGQPQHF	TGTGCCAGCAGCTTAGACGGCAGGGGGCGAGGACAGCCCCAGCATTTT
TRBJ2-5	few	TRBD2	TRBV12-3/TRBV12-4	CASSPLTSGGEETQYF	TGTGCCAGCAGTCCACTGACTAGCGGGGGGGAAGAGACCCAGTACTTC
TRBJ2-2	-	TRBD1	TRBV5-6	CASSFSTGGNTGELFF	TGTGCCAGCAGCTTTTCCACAGGGGGGAACACCGGGGAGCTGTTTTTT
TRBJ1-2	few	-	TRBV18	CASSPTAGQGDYGYTF	TGTGCCAGCTCACCAACGGCCGGCCAGGGTGACTATGGCTACACCTTC
TRBJ2-4	many	-	TRBV2	CASNPPAKNIQYF	TGTGCCAGCAATCCACCAGCCAAAAACATTCAGTACTTC
TRBJ1-5	many	-	TRBV24-1	CATSDTRRSNQPQHF	TGTGCCACCAGTGATACGAGGCGGAGCAATCAGCCCCAGCATTTT